Shown below are 9 T cell receptor beta chains from a single sample sequenced in a study of identical twins. TCRdb used MiXCR to reprocess the 5' RACE reads, holding one entry per CDR3 protein. The table records 700,000 to 950,000 distinct CDR3 sequences, roughly 12% of them present only once. This sample also belongs to another study, concerning yellow fever vaccine responses in identical twins.

Specimen: PBMCs. The receptors derive from a woman between 18 and 30 years old in good health.

This clonotype has at least ten counts. A read error may produce the germline difference seen at one junction end. CDR3 sequence reads: CASRELVSSNNEQFF. In DNA form, the CDR3 reads TGTGCCAGCAGGGAACTAGTTTCCTCCAACAATGAGCAGTTCTTC. The chain joins TRBV2 to TRBJ2-1; possibly TRBD2 for D (5 bases). Germline CDR1 and CDR2: SNHLY and FYNNEI. This CDR3 contains 15 residues.

This clonotype was seen many times. The chain joins TRBV29-1 to TRBJ2-1; maybe TRBD2 (5 bases). Germline loops: CDR1 SQVTM, CDR2 ANQGSEA. The CDR3 runs to 15 residues. Trimming shortened V by 4 bases and J by 0 bases, and 13 bases separated the two germline ends. Here the CDR3 DNA reads TGCAGCGTTGTTAAGCGGCCCAGCTCCTACAATGAGCAGTTCTTC. It encodes CSVVKRPSSYNEQFF.

This clonotype was seen at least ten times. Its ends do not fully match the called genes, so a read error is possible. The chain combines TRBV7-9 with TRBJ1-1, with 7 positions matching TRBD1. CDR1 SEHNR and CDR2 FQNEAQ come from the germline V gene (reference sequence). This CDR3 is 14 amino acids long. CDR3 sequence (DNA): TGCGCCAGCAGCTTGGGGACAGAAAACACTGAAGCTTTCTTT. This translates into CASSLGTENTEAFF.

This clonotype has at least ten counts. The chain joins TRBV3-1 to TRBJ2-1; 11 nucleotides line up with TRBD2. The CDR3 contains 15 residues. Germline CDR1 reads LGHDT; CDR2 reads YNNKEL (reference sequence). V dropped 4 bases and J dropped 5; count of bases not matched to a gene: 4. CDR3 amino acids: CASSRTSGGNNEQFF. DNA for the CDR3: TGTGCCAGCAGCCGAACTAGCGGGGGTAACAATGAGCAGTTCTTC.

V usage is TRBV6-1 and J usage is TRBJ2-2; D gene unclear. The CDR3 totals 15 residues. Looked up from germline, CDR1 is MNHNS and CDR2 is SASEGT. Trimming pared 4 bases from V and 3 bases from J, leaving 12 bases between. CDR3 nucleotides: TGTGCCAGCAGTGGGGTTTGGGTGGACACCGGGGAGCTGTTTTTT. Protein: CASSGVWVDTGELFF.

The rearrangement uses TRBV2 and TRBJ1-1; D may be TRBD1 (6 bases). CDR1 SNHLY and CDR2 FYNNEI come from the germline V gene. V was shortened by 5 bases and J by 4 bases, with 17 bases between the two germline ends. CDR3 length equals 15 residues. The CDR3 nucleotides are TGTGCCAGCAGTAGTGGCCGGGACACTCTCACTGAAGCTTTCTTT. Translated, it gives CASSSGRDTLTEAFF.

This clonotype occurred a few times. V gene TRBV20-1 combines with J gene TRBJ2-2, with 9 bases fitting TRBD2. This CDR3 contains 16 residues. Germline trimming cut 0 bases from V and 4 bases from J; bases unmatched to any gene: 6. Germline CDR1 and CDR2: DFQATT and SNEGSKA (reference sequence). CDR3 sequence reads: CSARDPLAGSTGELFF. CDR3 coding DNA: TGCAGTGCTAGAGATCCCCTAGCGGGATCCACCGGGGAGCTGTTTTTT.

This clonotype has only a few counts. This sequence joins TRBV5-1 and TRBJ2-7, with a weak D call TRBD2 (6 bases). CDR3 length equals 14 residues. Per germline, CDR1 SGHRS and CDR2 YFSETQ. Trimming removed 1 base from V and 3 bases from J, with 11 bases in between. CDR3 nucleotides: TGCGCCAGCAGCTTGCTGCAGACTAGCTACGAGCAGTACTTC. Translation gives CASSLLQTSYEQYF.

This clonotype occurred many times. J is TRBJ2-7 and V is TRBV5-1; TRBD2 matches 14 bases. The V gene's germline CDR1 is SGHRS and CDR2 YFSETQ. The CDR3 sequence is 17 residues long. J was trimmed by 2 bases and V by 1 base; bases with no gene match: 5. Here the CDR3 DNA reads TGCGCCAGCAGCTTGACCCGGACTAGCGGGAGGACCTACGAGCAGTACTTC. It encodes CASSLTRTSGRTYEQYF.